These T cell receptor beta chains were read from a single sample in a study of beta chain features in type 1 diabetes. Only in-frame clones appear in the TCRdb table, and some are missing; sequencing was by immunoSEQ multiplex PCR. The table shows over 650,000 clones, with over 12% occurring only once. Specimen: naive CD4+ T cells from blood. All receptors come from a man aged 18-30 years with type 1 diabetes. CDR3s include the opening cysteine and the closing phenylalanine or tryptophan. The D gene is left open where the match is weak. Some rows mark clone size as missing; the rest say once, few, many or name a class of expanded clone.

j_call: TRBJ1-4
clone_size: NA
v_call: TRBV7-2
d_call: NA
cdr3_nt: TGTGCCAGCAGCGTTTCGAGGGTTAATGAAAAACTGTTTTTT
cdr3_aa: CASSVSRVNEKLFF

j_call: TRBJ2-7
clone_size: NA
v_call: TRBV18
d_call: TRBD1
cdr3_nt: TGTGCCAGCTCACGTGAGGGACAGGGACAATACGAGCAGTACTTC
cdr3_aa: CASSREGQGQYEQYF

j_call: TRBJ2-7
clone_size: NA
v_call: TRBV28
d_call: TRBD1
cdr3_nt: TGTGCCATCCCCAAGGGACAGGGTTCCTACGAGCAGTACTTC
cdr3_aa: CAIPKGQGSYEQYF

j_call: TRBJ1-2
clone_size: few
v_call: TRBV6-5
d_call: TRBD1
cdr3_nt: TGTGCCAGCAGTTACTCTTCTACAGGGGACTATGGCTACACCTTC
cdr3_aa: CASSYSSTGDYGYTF

j_call: TRBJ1-1
clone_size: NA
v_call: TRBV14
d_call: NA
cdr3_nt: TGTGCCAGCAGCCGTAATCCAGGGAACACTGAAGCTTTCTTT
cdr3_aa: CASSRNPGNTEAFF

j_call: TRBJ2-1
clone_size: few
v_call: TRBV7-2
d_call: NA
cdr3_nt: TGTGCCAGCAGCCGCGGCCGGCCCCCCGGGAATGAGCAGTTCTTC
cdr3_aa: CASSRGRPPGNEQFF

j_call: TRBJ2-3
clone_size: NA
v_call: TRBV7-9
d_call: NA
cdr3_nt: TGTGCCAGCAGCTTAGTGCGACAGAGCACAGATACGCAGTATTTT
cdr3_aa: CASSLVRQSTDTQYF

j_call: TRBJ2-2
clone_size: few
v_call: TRBV7-2
d_call: NA
cdr3_nt: TGTGCCAGCAGCTTAACCGGGGAGCTGTTTTTT
cdr3_aa: CASSLTGELFF

j_call: TRBJ2-1
clone_size: few
v_call: TRBV30
d_call: NA
cdr3_nt: TGTGCCTGGAGTCCCCCCCCTCGGACAGATGAGCAGTTCTTC
cdr3_aa: CAWSPPPRTDEQFF

j_call: TRBJ2-3
clone_size: few
v_call: TRBV6-6
d_call: NA
cdr3_nt: TGTGCCAGCACTTCAAGGACACACCATTGGACAGATACGCAGTATTTT
cdr3_aa: CASTSRTHHWTDTQYF

j_call: TRBJ2-1
clone_size: NA
v_call: TRBV27
d_call: TRBD2
cdr3_nt: TGTGCCAGCAGCCGACTTGCGGGGGGATACAATGAGCAGTTCTTC
cdr3_aa: CASSRLAGGYNEQFF

j_call: TRBJ2-1
clone_size: few
v_call: TRBV19
d_call: NA
cdr3_nt: TGTGCCAGTAGTCTCCTGACCGACAATGAGCAGTTCTTC
cdr3_aa: CASSLLTDNEQFF

j_call: TRBJ2-3
clone_size: NA
v_call: TRBV4-2
d_call: TRBD1
cdr3_nt: TGTGCCAGCAGCCCGCTTGGGACAGGATCCACAGATACGCAGTATTTT
cdr3_aa: CASSPLGTGSTDTQYF

j_call: TRBJ2-7
clone_size: NA
v_call: TRBV9
d_call: TRBD2
cdr3_nt: TGTGCCAGCAGCCAGGGACTAGCGGAGGGGTACGAGCAGTACTTC
cdr3_aa: CASSQGLAEGYEQYF

j_call: TRBJ1-2
clone_size: NA
v_call: TRBV7-6
d_call: TRBD1
cdr3_nt: TGTGCCAGCAGCTTAGGGGCCGGGACAGGGGGCGCATCCGATGGCTACACCTTC
cdr3_aa: CASSLGAGTGGASDGYTF

j_call: TRBJ1-1
clone_size: NA
v_call: TRBV25-1
d_call: NA
cdr3_nt: TGTGCCAGCCGTTTGGGAGGGACTTTTGAAGCTTTCTTT
cdr3_aa: CASRLGGTFEAFF

j_call: TRBJ2-7
clone_size: NA
v_call: TRBV7-2
d_call: TRBD2
cdr3_nt: TGTGCCAGCAGCCCCGGTAGCGGGCGGAGCTCCTACGAGCAGTACTTC
cdr3_aa: CASSPGSGRSSYEQYF

j_call: TRBJ1-1
clone_size: NA
v_call: TRBV30
d_call: NA
cdr3_nt: TGTGCCTGGAGTGTATTGGTCGGGAACACTGAAGCTTTCTTT
cdr3_aa: CAWSVLVGNTEAFF

j_call: TRBJ2-5
clone_size: NA
v_call: TRBV29-1
d_call: TRBD2
cdr3_nt: TGCAGCGCCAAGATCGGGGACTACACGGGGACCCAGTACTTC
cdr3_aa: CSAKIGDYTGTQYF

j_call: TRBJ1-2
clone_size: few
v_call: TRBV29-1
d_call: NA
cdr3_nt: TGCAGCGTTGTGGTCCTTGGTGGCTACACCTTC
cdr3_aa: CSVVVLGGYTF

j_call: TRBJ1-2
clone_size: NA
v_call: TRBV5-1
d_call: TRBD1
cdr3_nt: TGCGCCAGCAGCGAAGACAGGGGCCACTATGGCTACACCTTC
cdr3_aa: CASSEDRGHYGYTF

j_call: TRBJ1-2
clone_size: few
v_call: TRBV30
d_call: NA
cdr3_nt: TGTGCCTGGAGTGTAATATCCCGCGGAGGCTACACCTTC
cdr3_aa: CAWSVISRGGYTF

j_call: TRBJ2-7
clone_size: NA
v_call: TRBV18
d_call: NA
cdr3_nt: TGTGCCAGCTCACCCGAGGGAAGCGCGAACACCTACGAGCAGTACTTC
cdr3_aa: CASSPEGSANTYEQYF

j_call: TRBJ1-1
clone_size: few
v_call: TRBV5-4
d_call: NA
cdr3_nt: TGTGCCAGCAGCTACCGTGCAGGGCCCGACACTGAAGCTTTCTTT
cdr3_aa: CASSYRAGPDTEAFF

j_call: TRBJ2-1
clone_size: NA
v_call: TRBV25-1
d_call: NA
cdr3_nt: TGTGCCAGCCTTTCCGCTGGCTCCTACAATGAGCAGTTCTTC
cdr3_aa: CASLSAGSYNEQFF

j_call: TRBJ1-3
clone_size: few
v_call: TRBV30
d_call: NA
cdr3_nt: TGTGCCTGGAGTGTAAAGGGATCGTCCGGAAACACCATATATTTT
cdr3_aa: CAWSVKGSSGNTIYF

j_call: TRBJ1-1
clone_size: few
v_call: TRBV9
d_call: NA
cdr3_nt: TGTGCCAGCAGCGTAGAACAGAGGAACACTGAAGCTTTCTTT
cdr3_aa: CASSVEQRNTEAFF

j_call: TRBJ2-7
clone_size: few
v_call: TRBV2
d_call: NA
cdr3_nt: TGTGCCAGCAGTGAGACAGGTCTCGAGCAGTACTTC
cdr3_aa: CASSETGLEQYF

j_call: TRBJ1-2
clone_size: NA
v_call: TRBV10-3
d_call: NA
cdr3_nt: TGTGCCATCAGTGAGGCCAGGGTAGTTAACTATGGCTACACCTTC
cdr3_aa: CAISEARVVNYGYTF

j_call: TRBJ1-5
clone_size: few
v_call: TRBV20-1
d_call: NA
cdr3_nt: TGCAGTGCTAGCAGACAGGCGGTCTCGCATTTT
cdr3_aa: CSASRQAVSHF

j_call: TRBJ2-7
clone_size: few
v_call: TRBV29-1
d_call: TRBD1
cdr3_nt: TGCAGCGGTGGGACAGGGGCGGCCTACGAGCAGTACTTC
cdr3_aa: CSGGTGAAYEQYF

j_call: TRBJ2-5
clone_size: few
v_call: TRBV7-3
d_call: NA
cdr3_nt: TGTGCCAGCAGCTTTCGGGGTAGCGGAGAGACCCAGTACTTC
cdr3_aa: CASSFRGSGETQYF

j_call: TRBJ2-7
clone_size: few
v_call: TRBV5-1
d_call: NA
cdr3_nt: TGCGCCAGCAGCTTATTATCGAGGGGCGAGGAGCAGTACTTC
cdr3_aa: CASSLLSRGEEQYF